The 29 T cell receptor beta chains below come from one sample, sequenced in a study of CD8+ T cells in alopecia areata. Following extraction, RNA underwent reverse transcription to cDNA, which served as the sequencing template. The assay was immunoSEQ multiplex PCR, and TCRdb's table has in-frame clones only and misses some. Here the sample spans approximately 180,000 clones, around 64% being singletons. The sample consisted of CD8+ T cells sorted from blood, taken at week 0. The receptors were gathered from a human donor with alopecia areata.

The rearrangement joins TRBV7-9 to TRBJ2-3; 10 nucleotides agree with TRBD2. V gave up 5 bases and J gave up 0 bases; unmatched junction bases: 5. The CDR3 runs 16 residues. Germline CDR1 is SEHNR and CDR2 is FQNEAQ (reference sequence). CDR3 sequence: CASSLGTSVSTDTQYF. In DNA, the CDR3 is TGTGCCAGCAGCCTGGGGACTAGCGTTAGCACAGATACGCAGTATTTT.

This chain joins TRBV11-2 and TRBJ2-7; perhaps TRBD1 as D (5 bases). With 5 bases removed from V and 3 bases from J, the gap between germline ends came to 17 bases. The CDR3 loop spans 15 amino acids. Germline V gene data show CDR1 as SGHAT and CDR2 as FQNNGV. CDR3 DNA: TGTGCCAGCAGCACGATCCGTTTAGGGGTCTACGAGCAGTACTTC. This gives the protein CASSTIRLGVYEQYF.

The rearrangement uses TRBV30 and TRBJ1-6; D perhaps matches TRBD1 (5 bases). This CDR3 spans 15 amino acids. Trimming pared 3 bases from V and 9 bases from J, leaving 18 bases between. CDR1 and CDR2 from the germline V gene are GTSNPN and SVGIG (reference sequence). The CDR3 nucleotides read TGTGCCTGGAGGGGCCGACAGTATGGGATTTCACCCCTCCACTTT. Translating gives CAWRGRQYGISPLHF.

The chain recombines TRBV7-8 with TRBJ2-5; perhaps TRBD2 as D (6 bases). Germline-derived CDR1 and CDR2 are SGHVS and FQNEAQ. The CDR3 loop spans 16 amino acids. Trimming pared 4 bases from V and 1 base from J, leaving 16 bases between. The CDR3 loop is CASSWGGDLFQETQYF. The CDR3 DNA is TGTGCCAGCAGCTGGGGCGGGGATCTTTTCCAAGAGACCCAGTACTTC.

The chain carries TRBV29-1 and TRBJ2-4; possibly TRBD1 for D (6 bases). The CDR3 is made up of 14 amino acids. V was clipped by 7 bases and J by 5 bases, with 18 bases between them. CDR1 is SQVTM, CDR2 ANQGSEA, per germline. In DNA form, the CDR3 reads TGCAGCGCCATAGGAACAGGGCGACAAAACATTCAGTACTTC. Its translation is CSAIGTGRQNIQYF.

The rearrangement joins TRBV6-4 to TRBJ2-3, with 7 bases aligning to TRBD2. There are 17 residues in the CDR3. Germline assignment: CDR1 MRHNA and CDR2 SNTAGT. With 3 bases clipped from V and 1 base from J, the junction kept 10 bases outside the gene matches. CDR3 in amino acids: CASSDSGGSGGTDTQYF. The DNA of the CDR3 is TGTGCCAGCAGTGATAGTGGAGGAAGCGGGGGCACAGATACGCAGTATTTT.

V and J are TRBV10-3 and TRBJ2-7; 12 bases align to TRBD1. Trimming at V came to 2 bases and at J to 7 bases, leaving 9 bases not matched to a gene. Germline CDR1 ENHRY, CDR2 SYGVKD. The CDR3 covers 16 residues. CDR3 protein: CAISETPGQGAKEQYF. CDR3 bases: TGTGCCATCAGTGAGACCCCGGGACAGGGGGCTAAGGAGCAGTACTTC.

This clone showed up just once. The CDR3 DNA follows: TGTGCCTGGGGGAGGACGGTGAACACTGAAGCTTTCTTT. As protein: CAWGRTVNTEAFF. The gene calls are TRBV30 and TRBJ1-1; no definite D call. The CDR3 extends over 13 amino acids. V lost 5 bases and J lost 0, with 10 bases in between. Germline CDR1 and CDR2: GTSNPN and SVGIG (reference sequence).

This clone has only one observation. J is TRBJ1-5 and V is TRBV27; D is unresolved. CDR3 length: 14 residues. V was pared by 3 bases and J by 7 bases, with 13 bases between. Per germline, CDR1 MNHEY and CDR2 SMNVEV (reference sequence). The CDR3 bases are TGTGCCAGCAGTTTGCTCGGCGGCAGCCAGCCCCAGCATTTT. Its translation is CASSLLGGSQPQHF.

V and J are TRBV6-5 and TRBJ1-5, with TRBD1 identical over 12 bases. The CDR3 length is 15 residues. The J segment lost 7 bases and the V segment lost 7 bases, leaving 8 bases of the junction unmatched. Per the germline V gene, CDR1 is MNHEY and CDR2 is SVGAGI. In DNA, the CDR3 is TGTGCCAGCACCCCGGGACAGGGGGCAGGCCAGCCCCAGCATTTT. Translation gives CASTPGQGAGQPQHF.

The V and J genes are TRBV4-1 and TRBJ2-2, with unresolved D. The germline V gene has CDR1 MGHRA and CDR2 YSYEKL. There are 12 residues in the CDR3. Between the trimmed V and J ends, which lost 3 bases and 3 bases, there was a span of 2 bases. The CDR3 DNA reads TGCGCCAGCAGCCACTACACCGGGGAGCTGTTTTTT. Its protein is CASSHYTGELFF.

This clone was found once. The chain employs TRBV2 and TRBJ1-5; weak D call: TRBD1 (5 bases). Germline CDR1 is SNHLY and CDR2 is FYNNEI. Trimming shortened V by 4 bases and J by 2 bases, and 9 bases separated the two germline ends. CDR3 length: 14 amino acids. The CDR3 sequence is CASSALGGNQPQHF. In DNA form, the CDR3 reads TGTGCCAGCAGTGCCTTGGGGGGCAATCAGCCCCAGCATTTT. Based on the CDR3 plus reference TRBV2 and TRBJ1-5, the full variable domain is EPEVTQTPSHQVTQMGQEVILRCVPISNHLYFYWYRQILGQKVEFLVSFYNNEISEKSEIFDDQFSVERPDGSNFTLKIRSTKLEDSAMYFCASSALGGNQPQHFGDGTRLSIL.

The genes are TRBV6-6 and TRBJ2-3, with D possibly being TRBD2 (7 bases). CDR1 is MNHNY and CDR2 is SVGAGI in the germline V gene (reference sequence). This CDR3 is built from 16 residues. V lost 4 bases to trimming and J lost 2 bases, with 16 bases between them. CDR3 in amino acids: CASSSVWGGPTDTQYF. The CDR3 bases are TGTGCCAGCAGTTCCGTTTGGGGGGGGCCCACAGATACGCAGTATTTT.

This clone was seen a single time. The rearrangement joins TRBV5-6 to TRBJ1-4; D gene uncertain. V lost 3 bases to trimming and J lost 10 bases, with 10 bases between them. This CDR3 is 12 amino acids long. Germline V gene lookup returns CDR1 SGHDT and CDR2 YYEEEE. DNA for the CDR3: TGTGCCAGCAGCTCGGGTCGGGGAAAACTGTTTTTT. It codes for CASSSGRGKLFF.

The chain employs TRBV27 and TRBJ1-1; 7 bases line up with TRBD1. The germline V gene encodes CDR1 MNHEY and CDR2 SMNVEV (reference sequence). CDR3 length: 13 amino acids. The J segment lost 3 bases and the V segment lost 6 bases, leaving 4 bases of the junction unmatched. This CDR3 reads CASSRTGDTEAFF. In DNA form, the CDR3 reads TGTGCCAGCAGCCGGACAGGAGACACTGAAGCTTTCTTT.

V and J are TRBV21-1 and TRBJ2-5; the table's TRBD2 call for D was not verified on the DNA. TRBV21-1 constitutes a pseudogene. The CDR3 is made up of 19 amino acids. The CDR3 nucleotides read TGTGCCAGCAGCAAAACTTTGATACCGGGGGATTACCAAGAGACCCAGTCCCACTTC. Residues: CASSKTLIPGDYQETQSHF.

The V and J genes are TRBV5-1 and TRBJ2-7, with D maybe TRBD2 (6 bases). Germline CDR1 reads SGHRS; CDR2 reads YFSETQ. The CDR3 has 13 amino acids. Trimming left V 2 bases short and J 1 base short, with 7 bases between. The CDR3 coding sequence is TGCGCCAGCAGCTTCGGGGGATCCTACGAGCAGTACTTC. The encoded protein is CASSFGGSYEQYF.

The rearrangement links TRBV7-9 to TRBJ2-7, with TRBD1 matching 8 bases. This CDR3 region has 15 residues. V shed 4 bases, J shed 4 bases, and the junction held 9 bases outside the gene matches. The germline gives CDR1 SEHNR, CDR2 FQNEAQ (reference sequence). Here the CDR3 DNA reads TGTGCCAGCAGCTCCCCGACAGGGGTGGCGTACGAGCAGTACTTC. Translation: CASSSPTGVAYEQYF.

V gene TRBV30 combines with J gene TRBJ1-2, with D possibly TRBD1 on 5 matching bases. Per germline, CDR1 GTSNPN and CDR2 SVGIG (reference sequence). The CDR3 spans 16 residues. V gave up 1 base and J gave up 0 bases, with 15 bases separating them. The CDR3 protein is CAWSGSAGRANYGYTF. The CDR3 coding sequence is TGTGCCTGGAGTGGATCAGCAGGGCGAGCTAACTATGGCTACACCTTC. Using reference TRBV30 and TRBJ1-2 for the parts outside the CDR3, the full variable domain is SQTIHQWPATLVQPVGSPLSLECTVEGTSNPNLYWYRQAAGRGLQLLFYSVGIGQISSEVPQNLSASRPQDRQFILSSKKLLLSDSGFYLCAWSGSAGRANYGYTFGSGTRLTVV.

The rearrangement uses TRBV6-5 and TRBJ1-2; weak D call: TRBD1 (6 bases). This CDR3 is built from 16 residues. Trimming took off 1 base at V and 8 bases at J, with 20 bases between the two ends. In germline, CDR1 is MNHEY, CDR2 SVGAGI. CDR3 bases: TGTGCCAGCAGTTACTACGGGGAAAGGGGGAATGAGGGCTACACCTTC. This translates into CASSYYGERGNEGYTF.

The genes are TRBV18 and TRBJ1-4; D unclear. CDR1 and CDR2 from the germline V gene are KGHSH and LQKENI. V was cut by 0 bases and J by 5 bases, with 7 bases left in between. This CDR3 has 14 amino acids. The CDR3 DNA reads TGTGCCAGCTCACCACCGGGCAGCAATGAAAAACTGTTTTTT. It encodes CASSPPGSNEKLFF.

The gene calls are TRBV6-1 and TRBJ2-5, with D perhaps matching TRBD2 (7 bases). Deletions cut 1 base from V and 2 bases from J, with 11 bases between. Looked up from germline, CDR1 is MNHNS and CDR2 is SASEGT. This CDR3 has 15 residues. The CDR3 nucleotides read TGTGCCAGCAGTGAAGAAGCGGGGACACAAGAGACCCAGTACTTC. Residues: CASSEEAGTQETQYF.

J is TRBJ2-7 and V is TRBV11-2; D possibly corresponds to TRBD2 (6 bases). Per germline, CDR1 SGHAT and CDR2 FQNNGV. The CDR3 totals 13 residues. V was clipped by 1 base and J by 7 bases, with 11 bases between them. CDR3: CASSLGGAGEQYF. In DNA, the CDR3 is TGTGCCAGCAGCTTAGGAGGGGCGGGGGAGCAGTACTTC.

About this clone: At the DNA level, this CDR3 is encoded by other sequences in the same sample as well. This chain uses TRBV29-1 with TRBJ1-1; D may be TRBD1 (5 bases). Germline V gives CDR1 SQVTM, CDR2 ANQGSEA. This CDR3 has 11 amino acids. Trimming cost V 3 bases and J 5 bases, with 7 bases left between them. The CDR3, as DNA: TGCAGCGTTGATCGGGGGACTGAAGCTTTCTTT. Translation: CSVDRGTEAFF.

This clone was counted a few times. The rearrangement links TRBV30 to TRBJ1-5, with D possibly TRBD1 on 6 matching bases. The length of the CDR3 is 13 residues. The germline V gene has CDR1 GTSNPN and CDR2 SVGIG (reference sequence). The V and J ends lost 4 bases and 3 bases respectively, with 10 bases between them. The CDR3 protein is CAWTGEVNQPQHF. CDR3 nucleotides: TGTGCCTGGACAGGGGAGGTCAATCAGCCCCAGCATTTT.

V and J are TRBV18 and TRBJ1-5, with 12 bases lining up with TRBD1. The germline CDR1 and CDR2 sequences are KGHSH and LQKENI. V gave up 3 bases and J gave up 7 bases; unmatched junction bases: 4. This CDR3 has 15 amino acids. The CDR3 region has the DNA TGTGCCAGCTCACCGCCCGGGACAGGGGGCCAGCCCCAGCATTTT. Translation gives CASSPPGTGGQPQHF.

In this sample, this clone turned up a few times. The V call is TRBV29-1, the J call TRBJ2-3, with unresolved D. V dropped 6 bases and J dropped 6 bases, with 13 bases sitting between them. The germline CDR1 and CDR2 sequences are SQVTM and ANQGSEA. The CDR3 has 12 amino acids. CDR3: CSVQLKEDTQYF. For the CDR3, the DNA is TGCAGCGTCCAACTCAAGGAGGATACGCAGTATTTT.

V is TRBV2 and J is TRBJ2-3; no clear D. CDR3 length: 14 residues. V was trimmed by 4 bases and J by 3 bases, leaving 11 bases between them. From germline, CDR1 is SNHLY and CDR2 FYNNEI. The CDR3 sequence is CASSGLSVTDTQYF. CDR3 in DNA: TGTGCCAGCAGTGGACTCTCGGTGACAGATACGCAGTATTTT.

CDR3 sequence reads: CASFAGGRNTGELFF. In DNA, the CDR3 is TGTGCCAGCTTCGCGGGGGGCCGAAACACCGGGGAGCTGTTTTTT. The chain is built from TRBV7-8 and TRBJ2-2, with 8 positions matching TRBD2. The V gene's germline CDR1 is SGHVS and CDR2 FQNEAQ. Unmatched junction bases numbered 7, after V lost 8 bases and J lost 2 bases. CDR3 length: 15 amino acids.